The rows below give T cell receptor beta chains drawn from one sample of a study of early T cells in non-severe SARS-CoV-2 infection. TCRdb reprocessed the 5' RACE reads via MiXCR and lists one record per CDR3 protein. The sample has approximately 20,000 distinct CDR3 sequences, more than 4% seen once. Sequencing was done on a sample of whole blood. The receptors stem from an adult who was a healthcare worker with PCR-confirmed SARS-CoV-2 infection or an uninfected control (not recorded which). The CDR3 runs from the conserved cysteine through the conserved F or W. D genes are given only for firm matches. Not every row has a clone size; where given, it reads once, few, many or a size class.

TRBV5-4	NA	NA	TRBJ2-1	TGTGCCAGCAGCTCCGAACAGAGCTCCTACAATGAGCAGTTCTTC	CASSSEQSSYNEQFF
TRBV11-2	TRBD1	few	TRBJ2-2	TGTGCCAGCAGCCCGCGGGGGACAGGGAGATCCACCGGGGAGCTGTTTTTT	CASSPRGTGRSTGELFF
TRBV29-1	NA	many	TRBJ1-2	TGCAGCGTTACAGGGTCCTCTCTCTATGGCTACACCTTC	CSVTGSSLYGYTF
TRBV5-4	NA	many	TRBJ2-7	TGTGCCAGCAGTGGTGACAGGTACTTGTCCTACGAGCAGTACTTC	CASSGDRYLSYEQYF
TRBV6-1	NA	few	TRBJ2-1	TGTGCCAGCACCCAATCAGAGGGGTTTACCTACAATGAGCAGTTCTTC	CASTQSEGFTYNEQFF
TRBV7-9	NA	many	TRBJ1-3	TGTGCCAGCAGCTTGGTTGCAGTTCTCAACTCTGGAAACACCATATATTTT	CASSLVAVLNSGNTIYF
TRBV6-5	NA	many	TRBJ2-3	TGTGCCAGCAGGGCCATCGACATCTCTCACGTGGATACGCAGTATTTT	CASRAIDISHVDTQYF
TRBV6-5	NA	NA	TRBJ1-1	TGTGCCAGCAGTTACTCTCGCTTTGCTAGGGACACTGAAGCTTTCTTT	CASSYSRFARDTEAFF
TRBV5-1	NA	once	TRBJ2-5	TGCGCCAGCAGCCGAGGTCAGGGTTCGGAGACCCAGTACTTC	CASSRGQGSETQYF
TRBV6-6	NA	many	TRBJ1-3	TGTGCCAGCAGTGCTTCTTTGGCCAGTCGGGGAAACACCATATATTTT	CASSASLASRGNTIYF
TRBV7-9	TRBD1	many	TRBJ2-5	TGTGCCAGCAGCTTAGGGACAGGGGGGCAAGAGACCCAGTACTTC	CASSLGTGGQETQYF
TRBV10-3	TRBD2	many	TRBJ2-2	TGTGCCATCCGGGACTACTCGAACACCGGGGAGCTGTTTTTT	CAIRDYSNTGELFF
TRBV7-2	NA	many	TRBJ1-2	TGTGCCAGCAGCTTAGTCATCCTGGGGCAGGGGCCTTATTATGGCTACACCTTC	CASSLVILGQGPYYGYTF
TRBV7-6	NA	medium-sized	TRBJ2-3	TGTGCCAGCAGCTTAGGGCCGGGGGGCTCTGATACGCAGTATTTT	CASSLGPGGSDTQYF
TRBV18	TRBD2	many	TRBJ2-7	TGTGCCAGCTCACCTGAGAGCGGGGGGACCTCCTACGAGCAGTACTTC	CASSPESGGTSYEQYF
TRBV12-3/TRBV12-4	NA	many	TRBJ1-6	TGTGCCAGCAGGGGACGGCGATATAATTCACCCCTCCACTTT	CASRGRRYNSPLHF
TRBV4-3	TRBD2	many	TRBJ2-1	TGCGCCAGCAGCCGCATCCTAGCGGGGGGGCCCCGCTACAATGAGCAGTTCTTC	CASSRILAGGPRYNEQFF
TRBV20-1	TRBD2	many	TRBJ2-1	TGCAGTGCTAGAGATATAGCGGGGGGGGCATGGAATGAGCAGTTCTTC	CSARDIAGGAWNEQFF
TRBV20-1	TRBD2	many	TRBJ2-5	TGCAGTGCTAGAGATTTCCGGGGGGAGCAAGAGACCCAGTACTTC	CSARDFRGEQETQYF
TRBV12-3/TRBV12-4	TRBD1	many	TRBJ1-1	TGTGCCAGCAGTCCCACAGGGGGCTTGTCTGAAGCTTTCTTT	CASSPTGGLSEAFF
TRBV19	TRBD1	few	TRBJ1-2	TGTGCCAGTAGTAGGGGGACAGACTATGGCTACACCTTC	CASSRGTDYGYTF
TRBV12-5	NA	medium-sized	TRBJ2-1	TGTGCTAGTGCTCTTCCTGAGAGGGGGAATGAGCAGTTCTTC	CASALPERGNEQFF
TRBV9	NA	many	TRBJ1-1	TGTGCCAGCAGCGTAGTAGGGGCAGCTGAAGCTTTCTTT	CASSVVGAAEAFF
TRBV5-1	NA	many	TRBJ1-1	TGCGCCAGCAGCTTTGCGACAGGCACTGAAGCTTTCTTT	CASSFATGTEAFF
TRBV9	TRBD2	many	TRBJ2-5	TGTGCCAGCAGCACCACCGGGACTAGCGGGGGGGCTGGGACCCAGTACTTC	CASSTTGTSGGAGTQYF
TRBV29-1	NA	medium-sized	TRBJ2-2	TGCAGCGTTGGCCGGGACACCGGGGAGCTGTTTTTT	CSVGRDTGELFF
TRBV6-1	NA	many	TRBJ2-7	TGTGCCAGCCGAGAGGGCAGGGGAAGGGAGCAGTACTTC	CASREGRGREQYF
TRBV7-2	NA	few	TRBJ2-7	TGTGCCAGCAGCTTAGATTGGGACATGCGAAAATACGAGCAGTACTTC	CASSLDWDMRKYEQYF
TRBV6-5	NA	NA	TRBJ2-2	TGTGCCAGCTTGGTAGCGAACACCGGGGAGCTGTTTTTT	CASLVANTGELFF
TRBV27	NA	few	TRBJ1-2	TGTGCCAGCAGTTCGGCGAGGGTTTCTAATGGCTACACCTTC	CASSSARVSNGYTF
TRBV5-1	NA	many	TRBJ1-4	TGCGCCAGCAGCGCAGGAACAACTAATGAAAAACTGTTTTTT	CASSAGTTNEKLFF
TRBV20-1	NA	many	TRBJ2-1	TGCAGTGCTCACCCCGGGGTCTCTGAGCAGTTCTTC	CSAHPGVSEQFF
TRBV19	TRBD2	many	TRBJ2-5	TGTGCCAGTAGTATGGCTAGCGGGGGCCAAGAGACCCAGTACTTC	CASSMASGGQETQYF
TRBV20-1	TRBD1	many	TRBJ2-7	TGCAGTGCTAGATCTGCAGGGGGTGTCTACGAGCAGTACTTC	CSARSAGGVYEQYF
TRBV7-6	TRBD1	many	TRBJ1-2	TGTGCCAGCAGCCCAGGTCAGGGGGCGCAGGGCTATGGCTACACCTTC	CASSPGQGAQGYGYTF
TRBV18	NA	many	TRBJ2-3	TGTGCCAGCTCACCACCAAAAACAAGAGATACGCAGTATTTT	CASSPPKTRDTQYF
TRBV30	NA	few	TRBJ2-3	TGTGCCTGCGGGGGAACCACAGATACGCAGTATTTT	CACGGTTDTQYF
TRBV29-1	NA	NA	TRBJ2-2	TGCAGCGTTGAACGGGGGACCGGGGAGCTGTTTTTT	CSVERGTGELFF
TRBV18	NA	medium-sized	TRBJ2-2	TGTGCCAGCTCACCGGGACAGAACACCGGGGAGCTGTTTTTT	CASSPGQNTGELFF
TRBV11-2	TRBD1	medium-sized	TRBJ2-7	TGTGCCAGCAGCTGGGACAGGGGCCCCTACGAGCAGTACTTC	CASSWDRGPYEQYF
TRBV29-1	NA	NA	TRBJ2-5	TGCAGCGTAGGACAGTCCCAAGAGACCCAGTACTTC	CSVGQSQETQYF
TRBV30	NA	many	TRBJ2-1	TGTGCCTGGAGTTTGAATAATGAGCAGTTCTTC	CAWSLNNEQFF